A selection of T cell receptor beta chains follows, all from one sample in a study of cytomegalovirus exposure and HLA in healthy donors. TCRdb's copy holds only in-frame clones and misses some; the assay was immunoSEQ multiplex PCR. The table lists 120,000 to 150,000 clones, about four fifths of them singletons. Source material: PBMCs. These receptors were obtained from a male donor in good health and CMV-seropositive. The conserved cysteine and the conserved F or W are not part of the CDR3 here. Rows may omit the clone size; those that give it use once, few, many or a size class.

few TRBJ1-4 TRBV5-5 ASRHGTKVNEKLF
NA TRBJ2-7 TRBV4-1 ASSQRGLTKAYEQY
NA TRBJ1-5 TRBV6-6 ASSPGGRAVQPQH
NA TRBJ1-1 TRBV11-2 ASSPQAIGENTEAF
NA TRBJ1-1 TRBV18 ASSPVGTGSSEAF
NA TRBJ2-7 TRBV6-5 ASSLTADRGLYEQY
NA TRBJ2-6 TRBV19 ASNPSGVLSGANVLT
NA TRBJ1-1 TRBV11-1 ASSLGDPGQDLNTEAF
NA TRBJ2-3 TRBV7-9 ASSRAGGTDTQY
NA TRBJ1-1 TRBV20-1 SARGRVEAF
NA TRBJ2-7 TRBV6-5 ASTGGRANEQY
NA TRBJ1-2 TRBV18 ASSPGTAYGYT
NA TRBJ2-7 TRBV11-2 ASSLLPSGTYEQY
NA TRBJ2-7 TRBV4-1 ASSQGPGTSGGAYEQY
NA TRBJ2-1 TRBV6-6 ASFYYNEQF
NA TRBJ2-1 TRBV7-8 ASSGRTSGGASSYNEQF
NA TRBJ2-1 TRBV9 ASSGASSGERPYNEQF
NA TRBJ1-1 TRBV30 AGPDRNTEAF
NA TRBJ2-5 TRBV4-2 ASSQEGGLQETQY
once TRBJ1-4 TRBV6-5 ASSYRTGSGEKLF
NA TRBJ2-3 TRBV7-9 ASSPPGRGPLPDTQY
NA TRBJ2-1 TRBV7-3 ASGAGGTLNEQF
once TRBJ2-3 TRBV7-9 ASSLTYGTHRTDTQY
NA TRBJ1-4 TRBV7-8 ASSYSRDRGFGEKLF
NA NA TRBV4-1 ASSPLSRDYEQY
NA TRBJ2-7 TRBV29-1 SVQEGGIYEQY
NA TRBJ2-7 TRBV4-2 ASSQALAGSSYEQY